This TCR beta chain was retrieved from a study of shared clonotypes between healthy human individuals. Germline V CDR1 and CDR2: SGHDT, YYEEEE. The CDR3 covers 11 residues. Trimming cost V 5 bases and J 7 bases, with 6 bases left between them. Libraries were prepared by immunoSEQ multiplex PCR; TCRdb keeps only in-frame clonotypes and omits some of them. The top ten clones hold around 0.47% of a sample with about 1.5 million clones, around 98% of them seen once. The sequenced sample was naive CD4+ T cells sorted from blood. Subset given: CD45RA+ positively selected. The source is a man aged 25 to 40 in good health. The gene calls are TRBV5-6 and TRBJ2-2, with D hard to call. CDR3 bases: TGTGCCAGCAGATTTCGCGGGGAGCTGTTTTTT. This gives the protein CASRFRGELFF.